The rows below give T cell receptor beta chains drawn from one sample of a study of Graves' ophthalmopathy and Graves' hyperthyroidism. TCRdb recomputed calls from the multiplex PCR reads with MiXCR, one row per CDR3 protein. The sample shows over a million distinct CDR3 sequences, about 40% of them seen only once. Sequencing was performed on peripheral blood or thyroid tissue (not recorded which). Every receptor here comes from an adult man with Graves' hyperthyroidism. Each CDR3 is given with its conserved first and last residue. Fields, in order: CDR3 DNA, CDR3 protein, V gene, CDR3 length, J gene, clone size, D gene. D genes are given only for firm matches. Not every row has a clone size; where given, it reads once, few, many or a size class.

CDR3 DNA: TGTGCCAGCAGCTTAGGAGGGTTGAACATTCAGTACTTC
CDR3 protein: CASSLGGLNIQYF
V gene: TRBV11-2
CDR3 length: 13
J gene: TRBJ2-4
clone size: .
D gene: .

CDR3 DNA: TGCAGTGCAACGATCTCCACAGGCACCAATAATTCACCCCTCCACTTT
CDR3 protein: CSATISTGTNNSPLHF
V gene: TRBV20-1
CDR3 length: 16
J gene: TRBJ1-6
clone size: many
D gene: .

CDR3 DNA: TGCAGTGCTAGGGCCCCCGGCCCAGGGGGAGAGACCCAGTACTTC
CDR3 protein: CSARAPGPGGETQYF
V gene: TRBV20-1
CDR3 length: 15
J gene: TRBJ2-5
clone size: many
D gene: TRBD1

CDR3 DNA: TGTGCCACAGGGGGCGACACCGGGGAGCTGTTTTTT
CDR3 protein: CATGGDTGELFF
V gene: TRBV19
CDR3 length: 12
J gene: TRBJ2-2
clone size: .
D gene: TRBD1

CDR3 DNA: TGTGCCATCAGCAGGGACAGGATTGGCACTGAAGCTTTCTTT
CDR3 protein: CAISRDRIGTEAFF
V gene: TRBV10-3
CDR3 length: 14
J gene: TRBJ1-1
clone size: .
D gene: TRBD1

CDR3 DNA: TGTGCCAGCACCTCGACAGGGGGTAACAATCAGCCCCAGCATTTT
CDR3 protein: CASTSTGGNNQPQHF
V gene: TRBV16
CDR3 length: 15
J gene: TRBJ1-5
clone size: few
D gene: TRBD1

CDR3 DNA: TGTGCCATAAGGACAGGGGGGTTCAATCAGCCCCAGCATTTT
CDR3 protein: CAIRTGGFNQPQHF
V gene: TRBV10-3
CDR3 length: 14
J gene: TRBJ1-5
clone size: .
D gene: TRBD1

CDR3 DNA: TGTGCCAGCGGTTTAAGTAGGGGTTCTAAAGAGACCCAGTACTTC
CDR3 protein: CASGLSRGSKETQYF
V gene: TRBV12-3/TRBV12-4
CDR3 length: 15
J gene: TRBJ2-5
clone size: .
D gene: .

CDR3 DNA: TGTGCCAGCAGCTTAGGAGCGTCAGGTGGGGTGCAGGAGACCCAGTACTTC
CDR3 protein: CASSLGASGGVQETQYF
V gene: TRBV7-2
CDR3 length: 17
J gene: TRBJ2-5
clone size: .
D gene: .

CDR3 DNA: TGTGCCAGCAGTTACTCGGGAGCTTCGGAGGGTGGCTACACCTTC
CDR3 protein: CASSYSGASEGGYTF
V gene: TRBV6-6
CDR3 length: 15
J gene: TRBJ1-2
clone size: few
D gene: .

CDR3 DNA: TGTGCCATCAGTGATTCTGGGAGTAGCAATCAGCCCCAGCATTTT
CDR3 protein: CAISDSGSSNQPQHF
V gene: TRBV10-3
CDR3 length: 15
J gene: TRBJ1-5
clone size: many
D gene: .

CDR3 DNA: TGTGCCAGCACCCCGAGGGGGAATCAGCCCCAGCATTTT
CDR3 protein: CASTPRGNQPQHF
V gene: TRBV7-7
CDR3 length: 13
J gene: TRBJ1-5
clone size: many
D gene: .

CDR3 DNA: TGTGCTAGAGACACACAATCGTTCGCGGTATCACCCCTCCACTTT
CDR3 protein: CARDTQSFAVSPLHF
V gene: TRBV12-5
CDR3 length: 15
J gene: TRBJ1-6
clone size: many
D gene: .

CDR3 DNA: TGTGCCAGCAGCTTATTAGGAGGGACTAGCGTTGTGGATACGCAGTATTTT
CDR3 protein: CASSLLGGTSVVDTQYF
V gene: TRBV7-3
CDR3 length: 17
J gene: TRBJ2-3
clone size: few
D gene: TRBD2

CDR3 DNA: TGTGCCAGTAGTATGTTAGGCGGGAGGGCGTACGAGCAGTACTTC
CDR3 protein: CASSMLGGRAYEQYF
V gene: TRBV19
CDR3 length: 15
J gene: TRBJ2-7
clone size: few
D gene: TRBD2

CDR3 DNA: TGTGCCAGCAGTTACGTGGCAGGGATCTCTGGCTACACCTTC
CDR3 protein: CASSYVAGISGYTF
V gene: TRBV6-5
CDR3 length: 14
J gene: TRBJ1-2
clone size: many
D gene: .

CDR3 DNA: TGTGCCAGCAGCCAACTTAACACCGGGGAGCTGTTTTTT
CDR3 protein: CASSQLNTGELFF
V gene: TRBV25-1
CDR3 length: 13
J gene: TRBJ2-2
clone size: many
D gene: .

CDR3 DNA: TGTGCCATCAGCCTGGGACTAGCGGGGGCCCCCGTGGAGACCCAGTACTTC
CDR3 protein: CAISLGLAGAPVETQYF
V gene: TRBV10-3
CDR3 length: 17
J gene: TRBJ2-5
clone size: .
D gene: TRBD2

CDR3 DNA: TGTGCCAGCAGTGATGGACAGGGGGGCCAAGAGACCCAGTACTTC
CDR3 protein: CASSDGQGGQETQYF
V gene: TRBV25-1
CDR3 length: 15
J gene: TRBJ2-5
clone size: .
D gene: TRBD1

CDR3 DNA: TGTGCCAGCACTTGGGACAGGGGCGATCAGCCCCAGCATTTT
CDR3 protein: CASTWDRGDQPQHF
V gene: TRBV6-2/TRBV6-3
CDR3 length: 14
J gene: TRBJ1-5
clone size: .
D gene: TRBD1

CDR3 DNA: TGCGCCAGCAGCCCCGCTACAGGGAACTCACCCCTCCACTTT
CDR3 protein: CASSPATGNSPLHF
V gene: TRBV4-3
CDR3 length: 14
J gene: TRBJ1-6
clone size: .
D gene: .

CDR3 DNA: TGTGCCAGCAGCCAAGAATTCGGGGATACGCAGTATTTT
CDR3 protein: CASSQEFGDTQYF
V gene: TRBV14
CDR3 length: 13
J gene: TRBJ2-3
clone size: .
D gene: .

CDR3 DNA: TGCAGTGCTGATACCGGGACCGGCACCTACGAGCAGTACTTC
CDR3 protein: CSADTGTGTYEQYF
V gene: TRBV20-1
CDR3 length: 14
J gene: TRBJ2-7
clone size: .
D gene: .

CDR3 DNA: TGTGCCAGCAGCTTAGAATCTGCCGAGCAGTTCTTC
CDR3 protein: CASSLESAEQFF
V gene: TRBV7-2
CDR3 length: 12
J gene: TRBJ2-1
clone size: .
D gene: .

CDR3 DNA: TGTGCCAGCAGCGTGACAGGGAATGGCGAAAAACTGTTTTTT
CDR3 protein: CASSVTGNGEKLFF
V gene: TRBV9
CDR3 length: 14
J gene: TRBJ1-4
clone size: .
D gene: TRBD1

CDR3 DNA: TGTGCCAGCAGCATGGACAGGAAAGAGACCCAGTACTTC
CDR3 protein: CASSMDRKETQYF
V gene: TRBV7-6
CDR3 length: 13
J gene: TRBJ2-5
clone size: .
D gene: TRBD1

CDR3 DNA: TGTGCCAGCGGGGTGGCCCTCCGGGGCAATCAGCCCCAGCATTTT
CDR3 protein: CASGVALRGNQPQHF
V gene: TRBV2
CDR3 length: 15
J gene: TRBJ1-5
clone size: .
D gene: .

CDR3 DNA: TGTGCCAGCAGGGGCCCGGACAACACTGAAGCTTTCTTT
CDR3 protein: CASRGPDNTEAFF
V gene: TRBV6-1
CDR3 length: 13
J gene: TRBJ1-1
clone size: .
D gene: .

CDR3 DNA: TGTGCCAGCAGTTACTTACTAGCGGGAGCCAAGCAGTACTTC
CDR3 protein: CASSYLLAGAKQYF
V gene: TRBV12-3/TRBV12-4
CDR3 length: 14
J gene: TRBJ2-7
clone size: .
D gene: TRBD2

CDR3 DNA: TGTGCCAGTAGTATAGACCTCCTGCGGGGGGCCTATGGCTACACCTTC
CDR3 protein: CASSIDLLRGAYGYTF
V gene: TRBV19
CDR3 length: 16
J gene: TRBJ1-2
clone size: many
D gene: .

CDR3 DNA: TGTGCCTGGAGTGTAAATATCCCTAATTCACCCCTCCACTTT
CDR3 protein: CAWSVNIPNSPLHF
V gene: TRBV30
CDR3 length: 14
J gene: TRBJ1-6
clone size: .
D gene: .

CDR3 DNA: TGTGCCAGCAGGGACGACCAGCGAGGGGCCCGGACCCAGCATTTT
CDR3 protein: CASRDDQRGARTQHF
V gene: TRBV2
CDR3 length: 15
J gene: TRBJ1-5
clone size: few
D gene: .

CDR3 DNA: TGTGCCAGCAGTTTAGGATCCCCGGGACAGGGTTTGGACTACGAGCAGTACTTC
CDR3 protein: CASSLGSPGQGLDYEQYF
V gene: TRBV7-9
CDR3 length: 18
J gene: TRBJ2-7
clone size: many
D gene: TRBD1

CDR3 DNA: TGTGCCAGCAGTTTAAGGACAGGGGTGGCTGGGGCCAACGTCCTGACTTTC
CDR3 protein: CASSLRTGVAGANVLTF
V gene: TRBV7-9
CDR3 length: 17
J gene: TRBJ2-6
clone size: .
D gene: TRBD1

CDR3 DNA: TGCGCCAGCAGCCCCCGTGTGGAGCGGAGCCAAGAGACCCAGTACTTC
CDR3 protein: CASSPRVERSQETQYF
V gene: TRBV5-1
CDR3 length: 16
J gene: TRBJ2-5
clone size: few
D gene: .

CDR3 DNA: TGTGCCAGCAGGTCGGGACAGGGACGTTCACCCCTCCACTTT
CDR3 protein: CASRSGQGRSPLHF
V gene: TRBV6-5
CDR3 length: 14
J gene: TRBJ1-6
clone size: many
D gene: TRBD1

CDR3 DNA: TGTGCCAGCAGCCGGGACTCCTTAATCACCGGGGAGCTGTTTTTT
CDR3 protein: CASSRDSLITGELFF
V gene: TRBV12-3/TRBV12-4
CDR3 length: 15
J gene: TRBJ2-2
clone size: few
D gene: .

CDR3 DNA: TGTGCCAGCAGCTTAGAACCCGCAGGGAACACCGGGGAGCTGTTTTTT
CDR3 protein: CASSLEPAGNTGELFF
V gene: TRBV7-7
CDR3 length: 16
J gene: TRBJ2-2
clone size: many
D gene: .

CDR3 DNA: TGTGCCAGTAGAACGGACAGTAGCACCGGGGAGCTGTTTTTT
CDR3 protein: CASRTDSSTGELFF
V gene: TRBV19
CDR3 length: 14
J gene: TRBJ2-2
clone size: .
D gene: .

CDR3 DNA: TGTGCCAGCAGACATCAGGGGATCTCTGGAAACACCATATATTTT
CDR3 protein: CASRHQGISGNTIYF
V gene: TRBV28
CDR3 length: 15
J gene: TRBJ1-3
clone size: .
D gene: .